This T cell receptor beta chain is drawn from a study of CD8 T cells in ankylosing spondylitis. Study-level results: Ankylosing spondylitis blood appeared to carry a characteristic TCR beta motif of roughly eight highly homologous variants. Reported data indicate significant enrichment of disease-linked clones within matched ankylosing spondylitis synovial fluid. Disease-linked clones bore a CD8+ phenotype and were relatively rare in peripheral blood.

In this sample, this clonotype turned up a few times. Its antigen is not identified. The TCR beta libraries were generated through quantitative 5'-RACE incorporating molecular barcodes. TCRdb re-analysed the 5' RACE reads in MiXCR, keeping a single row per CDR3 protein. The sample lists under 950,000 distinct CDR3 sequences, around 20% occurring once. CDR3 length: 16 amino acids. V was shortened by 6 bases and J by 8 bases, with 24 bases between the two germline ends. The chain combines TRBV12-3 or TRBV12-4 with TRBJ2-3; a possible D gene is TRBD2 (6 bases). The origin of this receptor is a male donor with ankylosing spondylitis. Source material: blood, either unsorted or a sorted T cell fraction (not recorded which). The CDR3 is CASRTALEGLGGTQYF. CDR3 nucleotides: TGTGCCAGCAGAACGGCCCTGGAGGGCCTCGGGGGTACGCAGTATTTT.